The entry below gives a single T cell receptor (beta chain) sequence along with its context. The sample is drawn from a study of human T cells and chemical hapten exposure. The CDR3 totals 14 residues. Germline V lookup: CDR1 SGHAT, CDR2 FQDESV (reference sequence). Trimming left V 4 bases short and J 0 bases short, with 7 bases between. TCRdb re-called the RACE reads through MiXCR, storing one row per CDR3 protein. The data hold over 70,000 distinct CDR3 sequences, with more than 9% observed a single time. Time point in this sample: patch test 2, 6 weeks after DPC sensitization. Treatment indicated: therapeutic diphenylcyclopropenone sensitization with weekly scalp DPC.

The sample here was whole blood, taken in connection with sensitization to the hapten diphenylcyclopropenone (DPC). V gene TRBV11-1 combines with J gene TRBJ1-3; D is possibly TRBD1 (6 bases). The receptor comes from a man aged 18 to 29 with alopecia areata. Some clones in this sample may be carry-over from other donors' samples. The CDR3 DNA reads TGTGCCAGCAGCTGGACAGACTCTGGAAACACCATATATTTT. Residues: CASSWTDSGNTIYF.